One T cell receptor beta chain is described in this entry. It lacks a known antigen. No base-level quality is on record; no much larger clone is a single base apart. The data derive from a study of low-dose radiotherapy and immunotherapy resistance in tumors (dated by TCRdb to 2022 to 2024). Context from the whole study: Cohort 1 received 0.5 Gy per fraction every 2 weeks, with a prescribed total PTV dose of 6.5 Gy. The translational analysis covered eight patients: three from the first dose cohort and the first five from the second dose cohort. Cyclophosphamide 200 mg/m2 was given intravenously every two weeks, one day before each radiation and immunotherapy administration. Nivolumab and ipilimumab were both given intravenously, with nivolumab at a 240 mg flat dose every two weeks and ipilimumab at 1 mg/kg every six weeks. For Cohort 2, the dose was 1 Gy per fraction given every two weeks, adding up to 13 Gy in total across 26 weeks. Starting on cycle 1 day 1, patients took 300 mg of aspirin by mouth once a day for four cycles. Trial participants were not randomized into treatment groups.

First-strand cDNA was synthesized using Superscript III and a set of TRAV- and TRBV-specific primers, so that both TCRalpha and TCRbeta chains were covered. TCRs were amplified with Phusion for approximately 19 PCR cycles using a constant-region primer together with the adapter attached to the V primers. Isolated mRNA was amplified with the MessageAmp II aRNA Amplification Kit, using an approximately 17-hour in vitro transcription at 37°C. The Dynabeads mRNA DIRECT Purification Kit was used to isolate the mRNA for TCR sequencing. Indexed Illumina adapters were added in a second Phusion PCR of around 27 cycles, and the PCR products were purified with AMPure XP beads. Per the original workflow: Using custom Perl scripts, TCR sequences that encoded the same protein were pooled, out-of-frame sequences were dropped, and the abundance of each clonotype was calculated. Any TCR sequence supported by only a single read was excluded from analysis. Among the metrics used to describe the repertoires were Shannon entropy, Gini index, clonality, richness, and the frequency of TCRs shared between repertoires. TCRdb applied fastp at Q25 and MiXCR to the public reads, then kept only in-frame beta chains. When rows share a CDR3 protein, they turn into one entry using the most common DNA and genes. TCRdb, rather than the study authors, made the V and J calls. The sample profile shows 10,000 to 15,000 distinct CDR3 sequences; 76% of them were found once. More than 3% of the sample is in the top ten clones.

The donors came from RACIN, which was a single-arm phase I dose-escalation trial that paired nivolumab and ipilimumab with aspirin, low-dose cyclophosphamide and low-dose radiotherapy. Eligible patients had advanced, TIL-negative solid tumors. For this chain, trimming is 6 bases at the V end and 0 bases at the J end, and the number of junction bases without a gene match is 6. Reading from cysteine to phenylalanine, the CDR3 counts 15 amino acids. The retained sequence is limited to the CDR3, 45 bases, with the frame set at the first base. The chain joins TRBV12-3 or TRBV12-4 to TRBJ1-2; TRBD1 aligns with 8 central bases. The clonotype originates from a human donor with advanced metastatic prostate, ovarian, gallbladder or colorectal cancer (not recorded which). This table probably holds off-target reads from a library built for another chain. The DNA sequence is as follows: TGTGCCAGCAGAGTAACGGGACAGGCTAACTATGGCTACACCTTC. This encodes CASRVTGQANYGYTF.